The text below deals with one T cell receptor (beta chain). Antigen unknown. It was with 60 Vbeta and 13 Jbeta primers that the PCR ran. Some clones are missing from TCRdb's copy, which holds only in-frame ones; the method was immunoSEQ multiplex PCR. The sample shows over 40,000 clones, over 60% of them seen only once. This record comes from a study of cytomegalovirus exposure and HLA in healthy donors. Study-wide findings and caveats: Reportedly, a later analysis found an Asian-associated ancestry cluster had fewer N-insertions than the approximately 670-donor mean. A later analysis found TCR association rates differed by HLA locus, highest for DRB1 and lowest for HLA-C. Altogether, more than 150 TCR beta chains were recorded as cytomegalovirus-associated.

The ends were cut back, 3 bases at V and 6 bases at J, with 13 bases in the middle. Germline lookup yields CDR1 MDHEN and CDR2 SYDVKM. The CDR3 contains 14 residues. The sample taken for sequencing was PBMCs. This sequence originates from a woman aged 40 to 55 in good health and CMV-seropositive. The chain combines TRBV28 with TRBJ2-3; D perhaps matches TRBD1 (7 bases). The CDR3 DNA reads TGTGCCAGCAGTTTGGGCGCAGGGGGGGATACGCAGTATTTT. The encoded protein is CASSLGAGGDTQYF.